A single sample gave rise to the 30 T cell receptor beta chains below, sequenced in a study of cytomegalovirus exposure and HLA in healthy donors. In the PCR, 60 Vbeta and 13 Jbeta primers were used. Method: immunoSEQ multiplex PCR; TCRdb's copy keeps in-frame clones and lacks some. The sample holds 150,000 to 200,000 clones, 81% seen once. The sequenced sample consisted of PBMCs. These receptor sequences come from a young man in good health and CMV-seronegative.

V gene TRBV4-3 combines with J gene TRBJ2-5; maybe TRBD2 (5 bases). The J call could be wrong; TRBJ2-7 is a better fit for the DNA end. The germline V gene encodes CDR1 LGHNA and CDR2 YSLEER. The CDR3 contains 17 residues. The CDR3 coding sequence is TGCGCCAGCAGCCAAGGTTGGCGGGTTCATGGGTCCTACGAGCAGTACTTC. Translating gives CASSQGWRVHGSYEQYF.

The chain has TRBV30 and TRBJ1-1; D is unresolved. CDR1 and CDR2 from the germline V gene are GTSNPN and SVGIG (reference sequence). The CDR3 runs to 15 residues. The V end lost 0 bases, the J end lost 7 bases, and 18 bases lay between the germline ends. The DNA for the CDR3 is TGTGCCTGGAGTGTAGGAGGCAGGCCGGGCTTTGAAGCTTTCTTT. It translates to CAWSVGGRPGFEAFF.

The chain couples TRBV7-8 to TRBJ2-1; TRBD2 agrees at 13 bases. V was clipped by 2 bases and J by 5 bases; unmatched bases: 6. The CDR3 loop spans 17 amino acids. Germline CDR1 and CDR2: SGHVS and FQNEAQ. The CDR3 spells CASSLRTSGSGHNEQFF. The CDR3 nucleotides are TGTGCCAGCAGCTTAAGGACTAGCGGGAGTGGCCACAATGAGCAGTTCTTC.

The J gene is TRBJ2-5, the V gene TRBV9; the D gene is possibly TRBD1 (6 bases). Per germline, CDR1 SGDLS and CDR2 YYNGEE. V dropped 3 bases and J dropped 5 bases, with 11 bases sitting between them. The CDR3 consists of 13 residues. The CDR3 loop is CASSERGLETQYF. The CDR3 coding sequence is TGTGCCAGCAGCGAGAGGGGGTTGGAGACCCAGTACTTC.

CDR3 amino acids: CASSFQGPQETQYF. The CDR3 DNA sequence: TGTGCCAGCAGCTTCCAGGGGCCCCAAGAGACCCAGTACTTC. The chain is built from TRBV7-2 and TRBJ2-5; D is perhaps TRBD1 (6 bases). The CDR3 loop spans 14 amino acids. Germline lookup yields CDR1 SGHTA and CDR2 FQGNSA. The V end was cut by 3 bases, the J end by 1 base, with 9 bases between.

This rearrangement joins TRBV9 to TRBJ2-2; D gene uncertain. Germline CDR1 is SGDLS and CDR2 is YYNGEE. There are 15 residues in the CDR3. The ends were cut back, 4 bases at V and 2 bases at J, with 12 bases in the middle. The DNA for the CDR3 is TGTGCCAGCAGCCTCTCGGTACTTAACACCGGGGAGCTGTTTTTT. Translated, it gives CASSLSVLNTGELFF.

The genes are TRBV7-2 and TRBJ1-4; D call uncertain. V lost 3 bases and J 4 bases, leaving 9 bases between the germline ends. Germline V gene data show CDR1 as SGHTA and CDR2 as FQGNSA. CDR3 length equals 14 residues. CDR3 in amino acids: CASSFINSNEKLFF. DNA of the CDR3: TGTGCCAGCAGCTTCATTAATAGTAATGAAAAACTGTTTTTT.

The rearrangement links TRBV7-6 to TRBJ2-7; weak D call: TRBD2 (5 bases). Germline values: CDR1 SGHVS, CDR2 FNYEAQ. The CDR3 covers 13 residues. Trimming pared 2 bases from V and 5 bases from J, leaving 10 bases between. The CDR3 coding sequence is TGTGCCAGCAGCTTAACGGGGTTCCACGAGCAGTACTTC. Translating it yields CASSLTGFHEQYF.

V and J are TRBV19 and TRBJ2-6, with TRBD2 as a possible D gene (5 bases). This CDR3 is built from 17 residues. V lost 2 bases and J 0 bases, leaving 11 bases between the germline ends. The V gene's germline CDR1 is LNHDA and CDR2 SQIVND (reference sequence). This CDR3 is CASSIQTGSSGANVLTF. CDR3 sequence (DNA): TGTGCCAGTAGTATACAGACGGGGAGCTCTGGGGCCAACGTCCTGACTTTC.

This chain uses TRBV30 with TRBJ2-1, with 9 nucleotides matching TRBD2. The germline V gene encodes CDR1 GTSNPN and CDR2 SVGIG (reference sequence). V lost 4 bases to trimming and J lost 9 bases; unmatched junction nucleotides: 13. CDR3 length: 15 residues. CDR3 region: CAWIRRAGGPGEQFF. CDR3 DNA sequence: TGTGCCTGGATCCGTCGGGCGGGAGGGCCGGGTGAGCAGTTCTTC. Drawing the rest from reference TRBV30 and TRBJ2-1, the complete variable domain is SQTIHQWPATLVQPVGSPLSLECTVEGTSNPNLYWYRQAAGRGLQLLFYSVGIGQISSEVPQNLSASRPQDRQFILSSKKLLLSDSGFYLCAWIRRAGGPGEQFFGPGTRLTVL.

The chain has TRBV11-2 and TRBJ1-1; D might be TRBD1 (5 bases). The CDR3 is 14 residues long. Trimming removed 5 bases from V and 4 bases from J, with 14 bases in between. The V gene's germline CDR1 is SGHAT and CDR2 FQNNGV. The DNA of the CDR3 is TGTGCCAGCAGCGAGGACGTGGGGGGCACTGAAGCTTTCTTT. It is translated as CASSEDVGGTEAFF. The variable domain in full, with the rest retrieved from reference TRBV11-2 and TRBJ1-1, is EAGVAQSPRYKIIEKRQSVAFWCNPISGHATLYWYQQILGQGPKLLIQFQNNGVVDDSQLPKDRFSAERLKGVDSTLKIQPAKLEDSAVYLCASSEDVGGTEAFFGQGTRLTVV.

The J gene is TRBJ2-7, the V gene TRBV6-1; 12 positions agree with TRBD2. J was trimmed by 2 bases and V by 10 bases; bases with no gene match: 3. The V gene's germline CDR1 is MNHNS and CDR2 SASEGT. The CDR3 covers 13 residues. In nucleotides, the CDR3 is TGTGCCACCGGGACTAGCGGGCCCTACGAGCAGTACTTC. It specifies CATGTSGPYEQYF.

The chain employs TRBV6-5 and TRBJ1-5, with a weak D call TRBD1 (6 bases). The length of the CDR3 is 15 residues. Per the germline V gene, CDR1 is MNHEY and CDR2 is SVGAGI. The ends were cut back, 6 bases at V and 0 bases at J, with 12 bases in the middle. CDR3 loop: CASRPQGNSNQPQHF. The CDR3 DNA is TGTGCCAGCAGACCCCAGGGGAATAGCAATCAGCCCCAGCATTTT.

This rearrangement joins TRBV29-1 to TRBJ1-1; TRBD1 might be the D (5 bases). Germline V gene data show CDR1 as SQVTM and CDR2 as ANQGSEA. Trimming cost V 2 bases and J 4 bases, with 11 bases left between them. The CDR3 is 13 amino acids. The DNA for the CDR3 is TGCAGCGTTGAAACGGGGGAGGGCACTGAAGCTTTCTTT. This codes for CSVETGEGTEAFF.

The J gene is TRBJ1-1, the V gene TRBV19, with D tentatively TRBD1 (5 bases). CDR1 is LNHDA and CDR2 is SQIVND in the germline V gene (reference sequence). Trimming took off 8 bases at V and 2 bases at J, with 12 bases between the two ends. The CDR3 has 13 amino acids. The CDR3: CASSDRFNTEAFF. The CDR3 bases are TGTGCCAGTTCAGACAGATTCAACACTGAAGCTTTCTTT.

As for this clone: This sample includes further DNA sequences coding for the same CDR3. The chain employs TRBV11-2 and TRBJ1-3; D is unclear. The V gene's germline CDR1 is SGHAT and CDR2 FQNNGV. The CDR3 length is 16 residues. Trimming took 9 bases from V and 1 from J, leaving 19 bases between them. The CDR3 DNA follows: TGTGCCAGTAGCCCCCCCCTTAGCGGTTCTGGAAACACCATATATTTT. Translation gives CASSPPLSGSGNTIYF.

The chain is built from TRBV6-6 and TRBJ1-2, with D perhaps TRBD1 (5 bases). V gave up 0 bases and J gave up 8 bases, with 16 bases separating them. The CDR3 is 15 residues long. In germline, CDR1 is MNHNY, CDR2 SVGAGI (reference sequence). The CDR3 reads CASSYSRGQGGGYTF. The CDR3 DNA is TGTGCCAGCAGTTACTCGCGCGGCCAGGGAGGGGGCTACACCTTC.

The V and J genes are TRBV4-3 and TRBJ2-2; possible D gene TRBD2, 5 bases. The CDR3 has 14 amino acids. The germline CDR1 and CDR2 sequences are LGHNA and YSLEER. The V end lost 0 bases, the J end lost 6 bases, and 8 bases lay between the germline ends. The CDR3 DNA reads TGCGCCAGCAGCCAAGATTGGAGGTCCGGGGAGCTGTTTTTT. This encodes CASSQDWRSGELFF.

The chain employs TRBV5-1 and TRBJ1-2, with D possibly matching TRBD1 (5 bases). The V gene lost 4 bases and the J gene lost 3 bases, with 10 bases spanning the gap. Germline V gene lookup returns CDR1 SGHRS and CDR2 YFSETQ. The CDR3 loop spans 13 amino acids. CDR3 residues: CASSQGLDYGYTF. Here the CDR3 DNA reads TGCGCCAGCAGCCAGGGACTGGACTATGGCTACACCTTC.

The rearrangement joins TRBV4-3 to TRBJ1-3; no reliable D call. The germline V gene has CDR1 LGHNA and CDR2 YSLEER. The V gene lost 1 base and the J gene lost 4 bases, with 8 bases spanning the gap. The length of the CDR3 is 14 residues. The CDR3 loop is CASSQVSRGNTIYF. DNA for the CDR3: TGCGCCAGCAGCCAAGTTTCCCGGGGAAACACCATATATTTT.

V gene TRBV7-2 combines with J gene TRBJ2-5; 10 positions match TRBD2. The V and J ends lost 5 bases and 5 bases, in that order; junction bases with no gene match: 5. There are 14 residues in the CDR3. Germline CDR1 is SGHTA and CDR2 is FQGNSA. The CDR3 nucleotides are TGTGCCAGCAGCGGCGGGGGACTAGCGGAGACCCAGTACTTC. Amino acids: CASSGGGLAETQYF.

This chain's CDR3 is CASSLQGANTEAFF. CDR3 nucleotides: TGTGCCAGCAGTCTACAGGGGGCAAACACTGAAGCTTTCTTT. The chain carries TRBV27 and TRBJ1-1, with 9 nucleotides matching TRBD1. CDR1 is MNHEY, CDR2 SMNVEV, per germline (reference sequence). The V gene end was trimmed by 5 bases and the J gene end by 2 bases; junction bases not matched to a gene: 3. The CDR3 length is 14 residues.

The chain combines TRBV7-2 with TRBJ2-7, with TRBD2 matching over 15 bases. Looked up from germline, CDR1 is SGHTA and CDR2 is FQGNSA. With 5 bases clipped from V and 0 bases from J, the junction kept 5 bases outside the gene matches. The CDR3 is made up of 17 amino acids. The CDR3 sequence is CASSPGLAGGLSYEQYF. Here the CDR3 DNA reads TGTGCCAGCAGCCCGGGACTAGCGGGGGGACTCTCCTACGAGCAGTACTTC.

The V gene is TRBV4-1, the J gene TRBJ2-3; 8 bases align to TRBD2. This CDR3 region has 16 residues. Germline assignment: CDR1 MGHRA and CDR2 YSYEKL. V dropped 0 bases and J dropped 0; count of bases not matched to a gene: 2. DNA for the CDR3: TGCGCCAGCAGCCAAGATCTAGCGGGCAGCACAGATACGCAGTATTTT. The encoded protein is CASSQDLAGSTDTQYF.

V gene TRBV9 combines with J gene TRBJ1-6; the D gene is possibly TRBD1 (5 bases). CDR1 and CDR2 (germline): SGDLS, YYNGEE. This CDR3 is 17 amino acids long. Deletions cut 0 bases from V and 7 bases from J, with 17 bases between. The CDR3 loop reads CASSVGTGRWRNSPLHF. In DNA form, the CDR3 reads TGTGCCAGCAGCGTAGGTACAGGACGTTGGAGAAATTCACCCCTCCACTTT.

V gene TRBV2 combines with J gene TRBJ1-2, with D perhaps matching TRBD1 (6 bases). The V gene lost 1 base and the J gene lost 3 bases, with 15 bases spanning the gap. This CDR3 spans 16 amino acids. Germline V gene data show CDR1 as SNHLY and CDR2 as FYNNEI. CDR3 in amino acids: CASSEGLTGRDYGYTF. DNA of the CDR3: TGTGCCAGCAGTGAAGGTCTTACAGGGAGGGACTATGGCTACACCTTC.

This rearrangement joins TRBV27 to TRBJ2-1, with D tentatively TRBD2 (5 bases). The germline V gene encodes CDR1 MNHEY and CDR2 SMNVEV (reference sequence). The CDR3 has 12 amino acids. V was pared by 8 bases and J by 1 base, with 6 bases between. The CDR3 sequence is CASGSSYNEQFF. CDR3 DNA sequence: TGTGCCAGCGGGAGTTCCTACAATGAGCAGTTCTTC.

The chain uses TRBV2 and TRBJ2-1; weak D call: TRBD2 (7 bases). Germline V lookup: CDR1 SNHLY, CDR2 FYNNEI. V was trimmed by 4 bases and J by 7 bases, leaving 32 bases between them. The CDR3 covers 20 residues. CDR3 coding DNA: TGTGCCAGCAGTGCGGAGAGAATCTGGGGCGGGGGCACTTCTTCAAATGAGCAGTTCTTC. It is translated as CASSAERIWGGGTSSNEQFF.

This chain connects TRBV5-5 to TRBJ2-7; D remains ambiguous. Germline V gene lookup returns CDR1 SGHKS and CDR2 YYEKEE (reference sequence). This CDR3 spans 14 amino acids. V lost 4 bases to trimming and J lost 5 bases, with 16 bases between them. CDR3 protein: CASSPPTRSNEQYF. The CDR3, as DNA: TGTGCCAGCAGCCCTCCGACGCGGAGCAACGAGCAGTACTTC.

CDR3 coding DNA: TGTGCCTGGAGTGAGACGGGAGGGCCCGCAGATACGCAGTATTTT. Its translation is CAWSETGGPADTQYF. The chain uses TRBV30 and TRBJ2-3; 8 nucleotides agree with TRBD2. CDR1 is GTSNPN and CDR2 is SVGIG in the germline V gene (reference sequence). This CDR3 region has 15 residues. V gave up 1 base and J gave up 4 bases; unmatched junction bases: 7.